One and the same sample provided the 7 T cell receptor beta chains below, sequenced in a study of blood T cell repertoires in COVID-19. Some clones are missing from TCRdb's copy, which holds only in-frame ones; the method was immunoSEQ multiplex PCR. The data contain 390,000 or so clones, roughly 87% of them singletons. Sequenced: PBMCs or T cells enriched from blood (not recorded which). These receptors all stem from a woman aged 45-59 years who had recovered from COVID-19.

A note on this clone: A junction end diverges from the germline sequence, so it may reflect a read error. The chain is built from TRBV7-7 and TRBJ1-4; possible D gene TRBD1, 6 bases. Germline V gives CDR1 SSHAT, CDR2 FNYEAQ (reference sequence). The CDR3 runs to 15 residues. The CDR3 nucleotides read TGTGCTAGCAGCTTAGGAGGGGGATCTAATGAAAAACTGTTTTTT. Translation gives CASSLGGGSNEKLFF.

The table lists this clone with a count of one. The chain combines TRBV5-1 with TRBJ1-2, with no clear D. The CDR3 contains 13 residues. V lost 2 bases and J lost 3, with 8 bases in between. The germline V gene encodes CDR1 SGHRS and CDR2 YFSETQ. In DNA form, the CDR3 reads TGCGCCAGCAGCTTTCGACTGGACTATGGCTACACCTTC. Translating gives CASSFRLDYGYTF. Variable domain in full (rest from reference TRBV5-1 and TRBJ1-2): KAGVTQTPRYLIKTRGQQVTLSCSPISGHRSVSWYQQTPGQGLQFLFEYFSETQRNKGNFPGRFSGRQFSNSRSEMNVSTLELGDSALYLCASSFRLDYGYTFGSGTRLTVV.

This rearrangement joins TRBV19 to TRBJ1-1; TRBD1 matches 9 bases. Germline V gene data show CDR1 as LNHDA and CDR2 as SQIVND (reference sequence). The CDR3 has 15 residues. With V trimmed by 5 bases and J by 6 bases, 10 bases remained unmatched. The CDR3: CASSPGTGIGAEAFF. CDR3 nucleotide sequence: TGTGCCAGTAGTCCCGGGACAGGGATCGGGGCTGAAGCTTTCTTT.

The chain uses TRBV4-2 and TRBJ1-1, with D perhaps matching TRBD1 (5 bases). The CDR3 is made up of 13 amino acids. CDR1 is LGHNA, CDR2 YNFKEQ, per germline. V was trimmed by 3 bases and J by 5 bases, leaving 10 bases between them. In nucleotides, the CDR3 is TGTGCCAGCAGCCAGTTCCAGGGAACTGAAGCTTTCTTT. Translated, it gives CASSQFQGTEAFF.

J is TRBJ1-2 and V is TRBV18, with D possibly matching TRBD1 (5 bases). The V and J ends lost 6 bases and 4 bases respectively, with 12 bases between them. The CDR3 extends over 13 amino acids. Looked up from germline, CDR1 is KGHSH and CDR2 is LQKENI. CDR3 in amino acids: CASSLDSIYGYTF. Written as DNA, the CDR3 is TGTGCCAGCTCCCTCGACAGTATCTATGGCTACACCTTC.

V and J are TRBV10-3 and TRBJ2-1; 10 bases line up with TRBD1. Per germline, CDR1 ENHRY and CDR2 SYGVKD. The CDR3 is 17 amino acids. With V trimmed by 0 bases and J by 4 bases, 6 bases remained unmatched. The CDR3 reads CAISESPGQGGYNEQFF. The CDR3 DNA follows: TGTGCCATCAGTGAGTCGCCCGGACAGGGGGGGTACAATGAGCAGTTCTTC.

The chain uses TRBV18 and TRBJ1-3; 12 bases align to TRBD1. V was clipped by 4 bases and J by 0 bases; unmatched bases: 1. The CDR3 covers 16 residues. The germline V gene encodes CDR1 KGHSH and CDR2 LQKENI. The DNA for the CDR3 is TGTGCCAGCTCACTGGGACAGGGGGCCTCTGGAAACACCATATATTTT. It encodes CASSLGQGASGNTIYF.